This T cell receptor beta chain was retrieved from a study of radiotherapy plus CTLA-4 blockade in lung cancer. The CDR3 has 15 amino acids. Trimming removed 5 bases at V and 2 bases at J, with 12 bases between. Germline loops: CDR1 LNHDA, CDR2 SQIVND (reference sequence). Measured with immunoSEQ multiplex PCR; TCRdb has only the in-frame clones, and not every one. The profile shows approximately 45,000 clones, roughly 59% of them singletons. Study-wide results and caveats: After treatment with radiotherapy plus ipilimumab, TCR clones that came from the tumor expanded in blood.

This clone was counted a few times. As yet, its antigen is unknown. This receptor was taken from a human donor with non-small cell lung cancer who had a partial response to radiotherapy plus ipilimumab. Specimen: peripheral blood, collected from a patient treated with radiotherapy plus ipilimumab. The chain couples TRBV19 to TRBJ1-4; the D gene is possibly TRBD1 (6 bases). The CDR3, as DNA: TGTGCCAGTAGTCTCCGGGGGGCGACTAATGAAAAACTGTTTTTT. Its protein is CASSLRGATNEKLFF.